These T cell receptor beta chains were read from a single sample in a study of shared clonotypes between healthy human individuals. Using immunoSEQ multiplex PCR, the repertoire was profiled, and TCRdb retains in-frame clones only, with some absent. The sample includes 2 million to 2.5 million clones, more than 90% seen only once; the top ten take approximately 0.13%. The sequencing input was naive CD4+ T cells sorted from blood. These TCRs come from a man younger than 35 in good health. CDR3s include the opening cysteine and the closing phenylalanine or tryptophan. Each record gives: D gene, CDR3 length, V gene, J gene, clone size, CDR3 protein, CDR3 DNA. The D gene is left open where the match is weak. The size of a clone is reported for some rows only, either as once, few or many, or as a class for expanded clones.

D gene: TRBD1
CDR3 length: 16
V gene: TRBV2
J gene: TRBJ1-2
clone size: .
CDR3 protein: CASSESYRGKDYGYTF
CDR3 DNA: TGTGCCAGCTCTGAATCGTACAGGGGGAAAGACTATGGCTACACCTTC

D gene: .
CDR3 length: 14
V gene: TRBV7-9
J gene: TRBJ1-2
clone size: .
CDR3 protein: CAVAQGRANYGYTF
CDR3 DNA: TGTGCCGTCGCCCAAGGGAGAGCTAACTATGGCTACACCTTC

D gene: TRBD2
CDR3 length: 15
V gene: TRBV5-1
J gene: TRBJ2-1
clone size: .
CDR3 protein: CASSLPSGSYNEQFF
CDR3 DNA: TGCGCCAGCAGCCTCCCTAGCGGCTCCTACAATGAGCAGTTCTTC

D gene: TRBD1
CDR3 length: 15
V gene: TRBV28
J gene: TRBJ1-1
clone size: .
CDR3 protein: CASSLKGAGVTEAFF
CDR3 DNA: TGTGCCAGCAGTTTAAAGGGGGCTGGAGTGACTGAAGCTTTCTTT

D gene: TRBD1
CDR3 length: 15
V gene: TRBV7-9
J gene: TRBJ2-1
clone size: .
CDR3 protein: CASSLGDREYNEQFF
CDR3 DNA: TGTGCCAGCAGCTTAGGGGACAGAGAGTACAATGAGCAGTTCTTC

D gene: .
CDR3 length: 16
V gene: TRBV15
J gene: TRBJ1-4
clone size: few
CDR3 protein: CATSRRMTGTNEKLFF
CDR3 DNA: TGTGCCACCAGCAGACGAATGACAGGAACTAATGAAAAACTGTTTTTT

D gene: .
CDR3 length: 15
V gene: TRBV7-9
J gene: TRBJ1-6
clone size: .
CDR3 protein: CASSLGGGNNSPLHF
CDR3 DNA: TGTGCCAGCAGCTTAGGAGGGGGTAACAATTCACCCCTCCACTTT

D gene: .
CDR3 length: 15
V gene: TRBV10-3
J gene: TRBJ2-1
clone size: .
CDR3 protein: CAISEFGHLVGEQFF
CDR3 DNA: TGTGCCATCAGTGAGTTCGGACACCTGGTCGGTGAGCAGTTCTTC

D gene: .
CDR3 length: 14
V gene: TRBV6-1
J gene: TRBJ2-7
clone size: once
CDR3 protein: CASSEWGALGEQYF
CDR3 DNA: TGTGCCAGCAGTGAATGGGGGGCGTTGGGAGAGCAGTACTTC

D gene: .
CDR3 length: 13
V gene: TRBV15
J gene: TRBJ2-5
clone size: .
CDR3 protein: CATTERYQETQYF
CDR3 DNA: TGTGCCACCACCGAGCGGTACCAAGAGACCCAGTACTTC

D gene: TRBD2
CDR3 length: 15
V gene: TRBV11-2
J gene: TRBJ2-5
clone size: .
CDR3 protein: CASSTGGQTSGTQYF
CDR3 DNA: TGTGCCAGCAGCACGGGGGGGCAGACCTCAGGGACCCAGTACTTC

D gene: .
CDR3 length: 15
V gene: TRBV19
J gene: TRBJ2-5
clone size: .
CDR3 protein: CASSISQSLQETQYF
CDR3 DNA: TGTGCCAGTAGTATTAGTCAGAGCTTACAAGAGACCCAGTACTTC

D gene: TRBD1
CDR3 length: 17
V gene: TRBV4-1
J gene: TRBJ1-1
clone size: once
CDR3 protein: CASSPGQARFQNTEAFF
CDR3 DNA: TGCGCCAGCAGCCCCGGACAGGCGCGGTTTCAGAACACTGAAGCTTTCTTT

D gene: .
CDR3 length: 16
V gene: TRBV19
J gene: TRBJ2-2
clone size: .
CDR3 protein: CASTPQTLTNTGELFF
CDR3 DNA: TGTGCCAGTACCCCTCAGACCCTAACGAACACCGGGGAGCTGTTTTTT

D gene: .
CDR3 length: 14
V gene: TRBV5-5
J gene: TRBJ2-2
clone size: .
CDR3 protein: CASSPPGNTGELFF
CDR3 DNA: TGTGCCAGCAGCCCACCCGGGAACACCGGGGAGCTGTTTTTT